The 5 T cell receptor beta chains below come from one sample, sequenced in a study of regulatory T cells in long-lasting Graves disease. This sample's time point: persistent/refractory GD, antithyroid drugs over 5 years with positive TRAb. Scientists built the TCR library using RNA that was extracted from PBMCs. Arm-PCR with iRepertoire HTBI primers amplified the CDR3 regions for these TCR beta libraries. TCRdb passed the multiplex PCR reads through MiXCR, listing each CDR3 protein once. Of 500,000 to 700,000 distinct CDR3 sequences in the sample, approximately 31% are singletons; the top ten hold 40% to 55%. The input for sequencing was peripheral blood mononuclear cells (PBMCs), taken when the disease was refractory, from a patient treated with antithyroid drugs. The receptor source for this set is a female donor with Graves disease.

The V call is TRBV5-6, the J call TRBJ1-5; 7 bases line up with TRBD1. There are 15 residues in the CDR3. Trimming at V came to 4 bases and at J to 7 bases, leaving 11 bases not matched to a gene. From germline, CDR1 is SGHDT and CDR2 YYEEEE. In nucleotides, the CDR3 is TGTGCCAGCAGCCAGGGGGGCAGGGGGACCCAGCCCCAGCATTTT. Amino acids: CASSQGGRGTQPQHF.

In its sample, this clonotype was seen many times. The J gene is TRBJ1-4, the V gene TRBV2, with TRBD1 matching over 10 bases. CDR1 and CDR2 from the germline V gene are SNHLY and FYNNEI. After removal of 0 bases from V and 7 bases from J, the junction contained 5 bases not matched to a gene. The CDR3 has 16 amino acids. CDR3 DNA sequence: TGTGCCAGCAGTGAAGCTTTCGGGACAGGGGTTGAAAAACTGTTTTTT. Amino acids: CASSEAFGTGVEKLFF.

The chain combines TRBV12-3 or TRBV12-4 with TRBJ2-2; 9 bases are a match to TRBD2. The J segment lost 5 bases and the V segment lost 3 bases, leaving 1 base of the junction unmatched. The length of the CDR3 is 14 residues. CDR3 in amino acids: CASSFAGGTGELFF. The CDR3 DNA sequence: TGTGCCAGCAGTTTTGCGGGAGGGACCGGGGAGCTGTTTTTT.

The CDR3 protein is CASSPGSGRHTGELFF. CDR3 DNA sequence: TGTGCCAGCTCACCTGGGAGCGGGAGGCATACCGGGGAGCTGTTTTTT. The V call is TRBV18, the J call TRBJ2-2, with 9 bases that match TRBD2. There are 16 residues in the CDR3. Losses at the gene ends were 3 bases for V and 5 bases for J; bases not matched to a gene: 7. Germline V lookup: CDR1 KGHSH, CDR2 LQKENI.

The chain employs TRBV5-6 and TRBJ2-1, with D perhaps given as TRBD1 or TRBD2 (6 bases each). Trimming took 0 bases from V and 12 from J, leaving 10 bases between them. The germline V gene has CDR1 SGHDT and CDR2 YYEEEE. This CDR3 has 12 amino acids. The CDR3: CASSLAGGGQFF. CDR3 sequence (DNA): TGTGCCAGCAGCTTGGCCGGGGGCGGGCAGTTCTTC.